This TCR beta chain was observed in a study of blood T cells in healthy people across ages (dated by TCRdb to 2013 to 2016). Regarding the research as a whole: In model experiments, template switching captured roughly one uniquely barcoded TCR beta cDNA molecule for every two T cells. Four age groups were formed from the donors: young (average 16 years), middle-aged (around 41), aged (62) and long-lived (less than 85). Using deep sequencing normalized with unique cDNA molecular identifiers, the study measured how TCR beta repertoire diversity changes with age. The study analyzed two additional independent replicas of 1 million unique cDNA reads from the same blood draw for two donors, one aged 18 to 29 and one aged 80 or older. To avoid experimental bias, donors of different ages were randomly spread across the sequencing lanes.

Library preparation was by 5' RACE. The run used an Illumina HiSeq 2500. A second about 7 to 12 cycle PCR used a sample-barcoded 5' primer and a J-beta primer mix. Each TCR beta cDNA molecule received a unique molecular identifier from a template-switch 5' adaptor carrying 12 random nucleotides. Each sample yielded at least 2.5 million CDR3-containing paired-end reads. First-strand cDNA was synthesized from all RNA with the Mint cDNA synthesis kit, primed by a TRBC-specific oligonucleotide. All cDNA was treated with uracil-DNA glycosylase and then went through a first 18-cycle PCR with the universal primers M1SS and BC2_uni_R. Per the authors' processing: For normalization, 1 million high-quality reads, each with a distinct molecular identifier, were randomly selected from each sample. Reads sharing molecular identifiers were discarded rather than binned into consensus sequences. MiTCR, with a Q25 quality threshold and the strictest error-elimination algorithm, was used for CDR3 identification, clonotype clustering and error correction. Lower-bound total TCR beta diversity was estimated with a nonparametric unseen species model using Euler transformation. The public reads were quality trimmed at Q25 with fastp and then assembled into clones with MiXCR by TCRdb, keeping productive beta chains. Under each unique CDR3 protein, matching rows form one entry showing the most common genes and DNA. The V and J calls come from TCRdb's annotation, not from the publication. For this sample there are 650,000 to 800,000 distinct CDR3 sequences; more than 40% appear just once. About a fifth of the sample is in the top ten clones.

The donors were roughly 38 Caucasian individuals from Russia, aged roughly 6 to 100 years, who were systemically healthy. Each donor gave approximately 10 milliliters of peripheral blood, collected into EDTA-treated Vacutainer tubes. Ficoll-Paque density-gradient centrifugation was used to isolate PBMCs, with at least 6 million per sample. Trizol reagent was used to extract total RNA from PBMCs, with at least 6 micrograms per sample. For every donor, flow cytometry on a PBMC aliquot measured the percentage of naive CD45RAhigh/CD27high T cells. From the germline V gene (reference sequence), CDR1 is DFQATT and CDR2 is SNEGSKA. Its CDR3 holds 16 amino acids, cysteine through phenylalanine. Only the CDR3 region is kept as DNA, spanning 48 bases read in frame from base 1. Points on this clonotype: Its antigen is unknown. An end of the junction does not agree with germline; a read error may underlie this.

The paper's findings and limits, for the study overall: The percentage of naive T cells measured by flow cytometry correlated strongly with observed TCR beta diversity. As age increased, observed TCR beta diversity per million T cells dropped in a roughly linear way, and a significant reduction was already evident by age about 36. Donor CMV infection status was unknown, potentially confounding age-related changes in expanded clonotypes. Since profiling was done on bulk unsorted PBMCs, naive and antigen-experienced compartments could not be conclusively compared. Estimates of total diversity based on one million sequenced T cells were considered lower bounds and underestimates. Compared with the aged group, the long-lived group had more naive CD4+ T cells, fewer expanded clones and increased TCR diversity, a pattern suggesting age selection.

The material sequenced was blood. The origin of this receptor is a man aged 60 to 69 in good health. The sequence links TRBV20-1 to TRBJ1-5; the D gene cannot be named for sure. The CDR3 protein is CSPRDPNPLSNQPQHF. DNA sequence: TGCAGTCCTAGAGATCCTAACCCCCTTAGCAATCAGCCCCAGCATTTT.